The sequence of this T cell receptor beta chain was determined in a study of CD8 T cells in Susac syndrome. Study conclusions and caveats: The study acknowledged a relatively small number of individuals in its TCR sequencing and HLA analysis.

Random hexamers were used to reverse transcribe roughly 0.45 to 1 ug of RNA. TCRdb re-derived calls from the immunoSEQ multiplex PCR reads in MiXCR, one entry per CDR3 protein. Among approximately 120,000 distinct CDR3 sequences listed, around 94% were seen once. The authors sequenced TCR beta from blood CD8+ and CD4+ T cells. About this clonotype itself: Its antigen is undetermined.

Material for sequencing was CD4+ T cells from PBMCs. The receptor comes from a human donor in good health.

CDR3 coding DNA: TGTGCCAGCACGGCGGGGTGGGGGGCGTGGAACACCGGGGAGCTGTTTTTT. Its translation: CASTAGWGAWNTGELFF. The chain links TRBV6-1 to TRBJ2-2; either TRBD1 or TRBD2 may fit D (6 bases each). This CDR3 has 17 amino acids. Trimming cost V 7 bases and J 1 base, with 19 bases left between them. Germline CDR1 MNHNS, CDR2 SASEGT.